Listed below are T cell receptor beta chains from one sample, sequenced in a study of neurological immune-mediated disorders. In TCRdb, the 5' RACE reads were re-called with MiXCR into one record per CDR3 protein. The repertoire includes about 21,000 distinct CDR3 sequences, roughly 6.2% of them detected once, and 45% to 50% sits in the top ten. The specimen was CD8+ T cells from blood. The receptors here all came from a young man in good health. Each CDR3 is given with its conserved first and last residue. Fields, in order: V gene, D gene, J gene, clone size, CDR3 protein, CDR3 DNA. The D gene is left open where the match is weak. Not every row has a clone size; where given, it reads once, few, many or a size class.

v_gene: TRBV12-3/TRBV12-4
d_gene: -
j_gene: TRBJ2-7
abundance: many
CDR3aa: CASSLAGIYEQYF
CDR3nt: TGTGCCAGCAGTTTAGCGGGGATCTACGAGCAGTACTTC

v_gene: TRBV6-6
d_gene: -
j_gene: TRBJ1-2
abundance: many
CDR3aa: CASSYEDVVRGYTF
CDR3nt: TGTGCCAGCAGTTACGAAGACGTGGTACGGGGCTACACCTTC

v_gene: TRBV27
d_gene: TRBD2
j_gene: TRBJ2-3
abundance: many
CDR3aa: CASRETSGGAWDTQYF
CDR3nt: TGTGCCAGCAGGGAGACTAGCGGGGGGGCCTGGGATACGCAGTATTTT

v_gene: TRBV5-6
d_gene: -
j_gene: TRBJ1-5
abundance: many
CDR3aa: CASSLGQMNQPQHF
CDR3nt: TGTGCCAGCAGCTTGGGACAGATGAATCAGCCCCAGCATTTT

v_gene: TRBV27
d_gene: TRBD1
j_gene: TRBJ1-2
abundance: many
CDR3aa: CASSLSPRQGYDYGYTF
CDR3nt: TGTGCCAGCAGTTTAAGCCCCAGACAGGGGTATGACTATGGCTACACCTTC

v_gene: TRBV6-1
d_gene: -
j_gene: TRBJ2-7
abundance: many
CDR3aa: CASSEDGSLSYEQYF
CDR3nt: TGTGCCAGCAGTGAAGATGGCAGTCTCTCCTACGAGCAGTACTTC

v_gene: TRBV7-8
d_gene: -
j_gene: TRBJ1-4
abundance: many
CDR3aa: CASSAGQPNEKLFF
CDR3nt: TGTGCCAGCAGCGCTGGACAGCCTAATGAAAAACTGTTTTTT

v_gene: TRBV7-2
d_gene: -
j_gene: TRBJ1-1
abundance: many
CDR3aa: CASSWGTGRNTEAFF
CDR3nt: TGTGCCAGCAGCTGGGGCACAGGGAGGAACACTGAAGCTTTCTTT

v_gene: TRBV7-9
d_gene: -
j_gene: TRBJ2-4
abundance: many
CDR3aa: CASSSQGQGSAKNIQYF
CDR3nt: TGTGCCAGCAGCTCCCAGGGGCAGGGCTCCGCCAAAAACATTCAGTACTTC

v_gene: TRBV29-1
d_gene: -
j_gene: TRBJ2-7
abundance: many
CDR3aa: CSVFSPDSSYEQYF
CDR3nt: TGCAGCGTTTTTTCCCCCGACAGCTCCTACGAGCAGTACTTC

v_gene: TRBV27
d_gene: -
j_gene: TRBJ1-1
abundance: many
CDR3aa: CASGLGGGTEAFF
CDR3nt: TGTGCCAGCGGCTTGGGCGGGGGCACTGAAGCTTTCTTT

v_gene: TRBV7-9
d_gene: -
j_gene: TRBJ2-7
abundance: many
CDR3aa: CASSLRQRPYEQYF
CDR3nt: TGTGCCAGCAGCTTACGACAGCGCCCCTACGAGCAGTACTTC

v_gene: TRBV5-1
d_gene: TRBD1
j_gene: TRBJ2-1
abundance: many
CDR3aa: CASSPTGSSYNEQFF
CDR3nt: TGCGCCAGCAGCCCGACAGGGAGCTCCTACAATGAGCAGTTCTTC

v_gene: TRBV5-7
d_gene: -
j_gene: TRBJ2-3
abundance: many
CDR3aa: CASSLSRSSTDTQYF
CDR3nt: TGTGCCAGCAGCTTGTCTAGATCTAGCACAGATACGCAGTATTTT

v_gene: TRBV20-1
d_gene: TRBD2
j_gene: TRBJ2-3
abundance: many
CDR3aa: CSARLIPSSTSGDTDTQYF
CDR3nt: TGCAGTGCTCGTCTTATTCCGTCATCGACTAGCGGGGACACAGATACGCAGTATTTT

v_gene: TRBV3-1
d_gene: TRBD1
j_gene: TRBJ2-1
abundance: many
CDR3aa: CASSQGQGMLGEQFF
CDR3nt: TGTGCCAGCAGCCAGGGACAGGGGATGTTAGGTGAGCAGTTCTTC

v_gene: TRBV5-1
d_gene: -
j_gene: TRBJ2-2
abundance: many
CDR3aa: CASSSGDRENTGELFF
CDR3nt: TGCGCCAGCAGCTCGGGAGACAGGGAGAACACCGGGGAGCTGTTTTTT

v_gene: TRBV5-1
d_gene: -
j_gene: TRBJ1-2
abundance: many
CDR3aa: CASSLVGMNYGYTF
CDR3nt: TGCGCCAGCAGCTTGGTTGGCATGAACTATGGCTACACCTTC

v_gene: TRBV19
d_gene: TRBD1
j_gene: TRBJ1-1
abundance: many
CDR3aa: CASSPMTGMNTEAFF
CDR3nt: TGTGCCAGTAGTCCCATGACAGGGATGAACACTGAAGCTTTCTTT

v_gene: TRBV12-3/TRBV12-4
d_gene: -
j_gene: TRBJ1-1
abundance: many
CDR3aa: CASSLVGLGGAFF
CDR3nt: TGTGCCAGCAGTTTAGTAGGGCTGGGAGGAGCTTTCTTT

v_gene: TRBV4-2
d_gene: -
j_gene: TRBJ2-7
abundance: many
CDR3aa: CASSQQGGTNYEQYF
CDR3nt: TGTGCCAGCAGCCAACAAGGGGGGACTAACTACGAGCAGTACTTC

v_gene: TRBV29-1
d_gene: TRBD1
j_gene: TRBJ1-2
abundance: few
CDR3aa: CSVEWDRVYYGYTF
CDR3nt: TGCAGCGTTGAATGGGACAGGGTTTACTATGGCTACACCTTC

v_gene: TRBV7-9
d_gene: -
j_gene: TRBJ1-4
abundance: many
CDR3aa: CASSQSSEKLFF
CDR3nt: TGTGCCAGCAGCCAATCGAGTGAAAAACTGTTTTTT

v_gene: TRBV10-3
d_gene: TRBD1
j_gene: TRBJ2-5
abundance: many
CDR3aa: CAISGRTGILNPKETQYF
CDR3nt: TGTGCCATCAGTGGGCGGACAGGGATTCTTAATCCGAAAGAGACCCAGTACTTC

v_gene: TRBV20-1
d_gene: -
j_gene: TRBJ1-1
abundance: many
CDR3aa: CSARMQGDTEAFF
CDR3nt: TGCAGTGCTAGGATGCAGGGAGACACTGAAGCTTTCTTT

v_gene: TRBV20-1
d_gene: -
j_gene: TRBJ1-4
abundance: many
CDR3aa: CSARGFRRDGYEKLFF
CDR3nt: TGCAGTGCTAGGGGATTCCGGCGGGACGGTTATGAAAAACTGTTTTTT

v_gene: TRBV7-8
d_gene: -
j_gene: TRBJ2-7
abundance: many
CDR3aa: CASSSTDGSYEQYF
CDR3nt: TGTGCCAGCAGCTCCACAGACGGTTCCTACGAGCAGTACTTC

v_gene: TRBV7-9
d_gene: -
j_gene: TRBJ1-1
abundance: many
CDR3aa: CASSFVGNTEAFF
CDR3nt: TGTGCCAGCAGCTTCGTCGGGAACACTGAAGCTTTCTTT

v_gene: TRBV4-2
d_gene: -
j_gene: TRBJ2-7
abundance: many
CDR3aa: CASSQEVGTGLRTYEQYF
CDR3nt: TGTGCCAGCAGCCAAGAAGTTGGAACGGGACTGAGGACCTACGAGCAGTACTTC

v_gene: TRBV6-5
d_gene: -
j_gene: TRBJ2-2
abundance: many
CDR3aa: CASSYLATGELFF
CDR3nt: TGTGCCAGCAGTTATCTAGCCACCGGGGAGCTGTTTTTT

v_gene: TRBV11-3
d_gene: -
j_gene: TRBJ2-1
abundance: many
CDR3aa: CASSLEGLGNEQFF
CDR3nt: TGTGCCAGCAGCTTAGAAGGGCTAGGCAATGAGCAGTTCTTC

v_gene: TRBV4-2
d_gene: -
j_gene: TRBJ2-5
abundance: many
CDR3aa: CASSQDPGQETQYF
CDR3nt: TGTGCCAGCAGCCAAGATCCCGGTCAAGAGACCCAGTACTTC

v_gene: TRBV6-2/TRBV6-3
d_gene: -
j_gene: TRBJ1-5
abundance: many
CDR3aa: CASEGVGNQPQHF
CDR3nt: TGTGCCAGCGAGGGTGTCGGCAATCAGCCCCAGCATTTT

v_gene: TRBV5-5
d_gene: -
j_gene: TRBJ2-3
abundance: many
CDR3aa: CASSSQASYIEDTQYF
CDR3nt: TGTGCCAGCAGCTCCCAGGCTAGCTATATTGAAGATACGCAGTATTTT

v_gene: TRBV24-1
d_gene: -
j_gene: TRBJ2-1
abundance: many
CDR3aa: CATSDGGDEQFF
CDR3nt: TGTGCCACCAGTGATGGGGGTGATGAGCAGTTCTTC

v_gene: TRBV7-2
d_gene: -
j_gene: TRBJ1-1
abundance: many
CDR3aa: CASSLESWTEAFF
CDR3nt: TGTGCCAGCAGCTTAGAGAGTTGGACTGAAGCTTTCTTT

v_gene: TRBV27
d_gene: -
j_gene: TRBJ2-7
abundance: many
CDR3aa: CASSLFGSGGGYEQYF
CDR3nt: TGTGCCAGCAGTTTGTTTGGTTCCGGCGGTGGGTACGAGCAGTACTTC

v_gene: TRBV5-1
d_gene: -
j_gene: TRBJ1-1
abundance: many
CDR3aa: CASSLVSPSNTEAFF
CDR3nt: TGCGCCAGCAGCTTAGTCTCACCCTCGAACACTGAAGCTTTCTTT

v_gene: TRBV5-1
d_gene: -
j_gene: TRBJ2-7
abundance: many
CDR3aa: CASSLVGGSYEQYF
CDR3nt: TGCGCCAGCAGCTTGGTTGGGGGTTCCTACGAGCAGTACTTC

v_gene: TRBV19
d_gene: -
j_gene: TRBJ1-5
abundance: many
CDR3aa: CASSIRDGYNQPQHF
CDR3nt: TGTGCCAGTAGTATTCGGGACGGGTACAATCAGCCCCAGCATTTT

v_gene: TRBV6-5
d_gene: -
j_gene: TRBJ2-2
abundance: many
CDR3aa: CASSYSRVGTGELFF
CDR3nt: TGTGCCAGCAGTTACTCACGCGTTGGGACCGGGGAGCTGTTTTTT

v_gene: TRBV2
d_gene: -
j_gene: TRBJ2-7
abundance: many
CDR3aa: CASSEALQGLFGEQYF
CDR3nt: TGTGCCAGCAGTGAAGCGCTCCAAGGACTGTTTGGAGAGCAGTACTTC

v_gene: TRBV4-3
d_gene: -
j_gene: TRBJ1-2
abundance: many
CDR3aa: CASSQGRGIGEGYTF
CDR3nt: TGCGCCAGCAGCCAGGGACGTGGGATCGGTGAAGGCTACACCTTC

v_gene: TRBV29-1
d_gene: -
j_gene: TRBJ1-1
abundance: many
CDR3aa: CSVEVLVNEAFF
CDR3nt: TGCAGCGTTGAAGTCCTGGTTAACGAAGCTTTCTTT

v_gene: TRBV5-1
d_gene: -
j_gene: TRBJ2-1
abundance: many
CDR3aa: CASSFLANEQFF
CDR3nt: TGCGCCAGCAGCTTTTTGGCAAATGAGCAGTTCTTC

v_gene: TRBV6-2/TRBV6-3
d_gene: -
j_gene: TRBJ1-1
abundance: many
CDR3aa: CASSYLGGTEAFF
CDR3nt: TGTGCCAGCAGTTACTTGGGGGGAACTGAAGCTTTCTTT

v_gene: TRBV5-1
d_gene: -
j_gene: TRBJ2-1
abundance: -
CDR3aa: CASSLLYPPYNEQFF
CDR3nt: TGCGCCAGCAGCTTGCTGTATCCGCCCTACAATGAGCAGTTCTTC

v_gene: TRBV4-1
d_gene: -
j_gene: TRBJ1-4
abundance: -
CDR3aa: CASFGDEKLFF
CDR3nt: TGCGCCAGCTTCGGAGATGAAAAACTGTTTTTT

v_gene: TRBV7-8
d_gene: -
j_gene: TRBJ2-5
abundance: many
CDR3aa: CASRSTGLETQYF
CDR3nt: TGTGCCAGCAGATCAACAGGGTTAGAGACCCAGTACTTC

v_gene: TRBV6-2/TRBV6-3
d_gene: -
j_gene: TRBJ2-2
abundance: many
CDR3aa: CASSYRDTGELFF
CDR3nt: TGTGCCAGCAGTTACAGGGACACCGGGGAGCTGTTTTTT

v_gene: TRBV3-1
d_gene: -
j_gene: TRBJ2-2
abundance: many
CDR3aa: CASSQIGKNTGELFF
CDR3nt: TGTGCCAGCAGCCAGATAGGGAAGAACACCGGGGAGCTGTTTTTT

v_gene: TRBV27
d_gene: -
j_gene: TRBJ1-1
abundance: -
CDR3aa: CASSLAWGNTEAYF
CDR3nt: TGTGCTAGCAGTTTGGCGTGGGGGAACACTGAAGCTTACTTT

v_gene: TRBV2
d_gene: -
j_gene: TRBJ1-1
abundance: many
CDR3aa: CASSVFRAEVTEAFF
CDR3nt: TGTGCCAGCAGTGTGTTCAGGGCCGAGGTCACTGAAGCTTTCTTT